These 30 T cell receptor beta chains were sequenced from one sample in a study of technical replicates of blood from several donors. Sequenced by immunoSEQ multiplex PCR; TCRdb stores in-frame clones only, minus some. The sample shows 65,000 to 85,000 clones, approximately 96% of them seen only once. Material for sequencing was T cells isolated from PBMCs. The receptors here all came from a human donor in good health.

The chain combines TRBV4-1 with TRBJ2-3; 8 bases match TRBD2. With V trimmed by 0 bases and J by 1 base, 12 bases remained unmatched. The germline gives CDR1 MGHRA, CDR2 YSYEKL. The CDR3 spans 19 residues. The CDR3 region has the DNA TGCGCCAGCAGCCAAGATTATTTTAGGCGGGAGGTGGGCACAGATACGCAGTATTTT. Its protein is CASSQDYFRREVGTDTQYF.

The chain recombines TRBV7-2 with TRBJ1-5; D gene uncertain. The CDR3 spans 14 residues. Germline V gene lookup returns CDR1 SGHTA and CDR2 FQGNSA. V lost 0 bases to trimming and J lost 0 bases, with 3 bases between them. The CDR3 reads CASSLAISNQPQHF. The CDR3, as DNA: TGTGCCAGCAGCTTAGCCATTAGCAATCAGCCCCAGCATTTT.

The chain combines TRBV7-2 with TRBJ1-5; D perhaps matches TRBD1 (5 bases). Germline V gene sequence: CDR1 SGHTA, CDR2 FQGNSA. The CDR3 runs to 13 residues. V was shortened by 5 bases and J by 2 bases, with 7 bases between the two germline ends. The CDR3 DNA is TGTGCCAGCAGCAGGGGCGGCAATCAGCCCCAGCATTTT. Translation gives CASSRGGNQPQHF. Full variable domain (missing parts from reference TRBV7-2 and TRBJ1-5): GAGVSQSPSNKVTEKGKDVELRCDPISGHTALYWYRQSLGQGLEFLIYFQGNSAPDKSGLPSDRFSAERTGGSVSTLTIQRTQQEDSAVYLCASSRGGNQPQHFGDGTRLSIL.

The chain joins TRBV14 to TRBJ1-2; 9 nucleotides align to TRBD1. V lost 4 bases, J lost 7 bases, and 10 bases stayed unmatched. Germline CDR1 and CDR2: SGHDN and FVKESK. This CDR3 spans 15 amino acids. Here the CDR3 reads CASSLYGQGILGYTF. The CDR3 bases are TGTGCCAGCAGCCTCTACGGACAGGGGATTCTTGGCTACACCTTC.

This clone was detected once. This chain connects TRBV15 to TRBJ2-7; 10 bases match TRBD2. Germline CDR1 LNHNV, CDR2 YYDKDF (reference sequence). J gave up 4 bases and V 6 bases, and 15 bases lay outside the gene matches. There are 17 residues in the CDR3. CDR3 nucleotides: TGTGCCACCAGAATCGGTTCCCTAGCGGGAGTGAGGTACGAGCAGTACTTC. Its protein is CATRIGSLAGVRYEQYF.

The V and J genes are TRBV7-6 and TRBJ1-4; D possibly corresponds to TRBD1 (6 bases). V lost 2 bases to trimming and J lost 2 bases, with 9 bases between them. The length of the CDR3 is 15 residues. Germline V gives CDR1 SGHVS, CDR2 FNYEAQ. In nucleotides, the CDR3 is TGTGCCAGCAGCTTACAGGGGTGGACTAATGAAAAACTGTTTTTT. This sequence encodes CASSLQGWTNEKLFF.

The chain links TRBV12-5 to TRBJ2-7, with TRBD1 matching 8 bases. J lost 7 bases, V lost 0 bases, and 11 bases had no gene match. Germline loops: CDR1 LGHNT, CDR2 FRNRAP. The CDR3 runs to 16 residues. In DNA form, the CDR3 reads TGTGCTAGTGGTTTGGTTTGGACAGGGTTTACAGGGGAGCAGTACTTC. Its protein is CASGLVWTGFTGEQYF.

V and J are TRBV6-5 and TRBJ2-7, with a tentative D call TRBD1 (5 bases). The CDR3 contains 12 residues. The V and J ends lost 3 bases and 6 bases respectively, with 9 bases between them. Germline V lookup: CDR1 MNHEY, CDR2 SVGAGI. The CDR3 bases are TGTGCCAGCAGTTATGGTAGGGGCGAGCAGTACTTC. Translated: CASSYGRGEQYF.

The chain carries TRBV9 and TRBJ2-7, with TRBD2 matching 11 bases. The CDR3 extends over 19 amino acids. From germline, CDR1 is SGDLS and CDR2 YYNGEE. J lost 6 bases, V lost 3 bases, and 20 bases had no gene match. CDR3 nucleotides: TGTGCCAGCAGCGCCCCTACACTAGCGGGAGTATCGGCGAGTTGCGAGCAGTACTTC. Its protein product is CASSAPTLAGVSASCEQYF.

V is TRBV25-1 and J is TRBJ2-5, with 7 positions matching TRBD2. CDR1 is MGHDK and CDR2 is SYGVNS in the germline V gene. CDR3 length: 14 amino acids. Trimming cost V 6 bases and J 1 base; bases outside gene matches: 5. The CDR3 loop is CASSLGGGQETQYF. The CDR3 coding sequence is TGTGCCAGCAGCCTGGGGGGGGGCCAAGAGACCCAGTACTTC.

The CDR3 loop is CSVEGNTGELFF. CDR3 bases: TGCAGCGTGGAGGGGAACACCGGGGAGCTGTTTTTT. The gene calls are TRBV29-1 and TRBJ2-2; maybe TRBD2 (6 bases). V lost 6 bases to trimming and J lost 1 base, with 6 bases between them. Germline V gives CDR1 SQVTM, CDR2 ANQGSEA. This CDR3 is 12 amino acids long.

The chain is built from TRBV7-2 and TRBJ2-5, with 9 positions matching TRBD2. With 8 bases clipped from V and 3 bases from J, the junction kept 4 bases outside the gene matches. CDR3 length equals 13 residues. The germline V gene has CDR1 SGHTA and CDR2 FQGNSA. CDR3 protein: CASGRLAEETQYF. The CDR3 coding sequence is TGTGCCAGCGGTAGACTAGCGGAAGAGACCCAGTACTTC.

This chain uses TRBV2 with TRBJ1-2; perhaps TRBD1 as D (5 bases). Germline lookup yields CDR1 SNHLY and CDR2 FYNNEI. Between the trimmed V and J ends, which lost 2 bases and 3 bases, there was a span of 10 bases. The CDR3 is 14 amino acids. CDR3 amino acids: CASSERARDYGYTF. For the CDR3, the DNA is TGTGCCAGCAGTGAACGGGCCAGGGACTATGGCTACACCTTC.

V and J are TRBV19 and TRBJ1-5; TRBD1 agrees at 9 bases. Germline-derived CDR1 and CDR2 are LNHDA and SQIVND (reference sequence). This CDR3 has 15 residues. With V trimmed by 7 bases and J by 2 bases, 6 bases remained unmatched. Here the CDR3 reads CASTEGQGGNQPQHF. DNA of the CDR3: TGTGCCAGTACCGAGGGACAGGGAGGCAATCAGCCCCAGCATTTT.

The chain carries TRBV27 and TRBJ1-4, with 8 bases that match TRBD1. The CDR3 is made up of 14 amino acids. The germline CDR1 and CDR2 sequences are MNHEY and SMNVEV (reference sequence). V lost 6 bases and J lost 7; bases outside the gene matches: 7. This chain's CDR3 is CASRRTGMFEKLFF. The DNA for the CDR3 is TGTGCCAGCAGGAGGACAGGGATGTTTGAAAAACTGTTTTTT.

This sequence joins TRBV28 and TRBJ2-7, with 10 nucleotides matching TRBD1. V shed 6 bases and J 6 bases; nucleotides not matched to a gene: 14. The germline V gene has CDR1 MDHEN and CDR2 SYDVKM. This CDR3 region has 16 residues. CDR3 residues: CASSTGTGAFRGEQYF. The CDR3, as DNA: TGTGCCAGCAGCACCGGGACAGGGGCTTTTCGCGGCGAGCAGTACTTC.

The chain combines TRBV15 with TRBJ2-7; 9 nucleotides match TRBD1. With 3 bases clipped from V and 2 bases from J, the junction kept 5 bases outside the gene matches. Germline-derived CDR1 and CDR2 are LNHNV and YYDKDF (reference sequence). The CDR3 is 15 amino acids. CDR3 nucleotides: TGTGCCACCAGCAGCCTACAGGGGGCGGCCTACGAGCAGTACTTC. Its translation: CATSSLQGAAYEQYF.

The chain has TRBV7-9 and TRBJ2-3; D gene uncertain. In germline, CDR1 is SEHNR, CDR2 FQNEAQ (reference sequence). The V gene lost 9 bases and the J gene lost 1 base, with 11 bases spanning the gap. This CDR3 is built from 13 residues. In nucleotides, the CDR3 is TGTGCCAGTTTCTCATCGGGCACAGATACGCAGTATTTT. Translated: CASFSSGTDTQYF.

The sample holds one count of this clone. This chain connects TRBV30 to TRBJ1-4; no clear D gene. Germline lookup yields CDR1 GTSNPN and CDR2 SVGIG (reference sequence). V lost 0 bases and J 5 bases, leaving 10 bases between the germline ends. CDR3 length: 14 residues. CDR3 bases: TGTGCCTGGAGTGTCGGAACTAAGAATGAAAAACTGTTTTTT. Translated, it gives CAWSVGTKNEKLFF.

The rearrangement joins TRBV7-2 to TRBJ2-2; 8 positions match TRBD2. Germline V gene lookup returns CDR1 SGHTA and CDR2 FQGNSA. The V segment lost 4 bases and the J segment 8 bases; nucleotides outside the gene matches: 9. The CDR3 contains 15 residues. CDR3 nucleotide sequence: TGTGCCAGCAGCTATACTAGCGGCTCGGGGGGGGAGCTGTTTTTT. Translation: CASSYTSGSGGELFF.

This rearrangement joins TRBV5-4 to TRBJ2-2; 7 bases map to TRBD1. The CDR3 covers 15 residues. The germline V gene has CDR1 SGHNT and CDR2 YYREEE (reference sequence). V shed 5 bases and J 1 base; nucleotides not matched to a gene: 5. The CDR3 protein is CASRTGQKNTGELFF. Written as DNA, the CDR3 is TGTGCCAGCAGAACGGGACAGAAGAACACCGGGGAGCTGTTTTTT.

This chain joins TRBV9 and TRBJ2-1; D is ambiguous. The CDR3 consists of 13 residues. The ends were cut back, 3 bases at V and 8 bases at J, with 12 bases in the middle. From germline, CDR1 is SGDLS and CDR2 YYNGEE. CDR3 coding DNA: TGTGCCAGCAGCGCCTTTACGGGTTATGAGCAGTTCTTC. It translates to CASSAFTGYEQFF.

The chain employs TRBV5-1 and TRBJ1-1; D is unresolved. Germline V gene sequence: CDR1 SGHRS, CDR2 YFSETQ. This CDR3 has 16 residues. With 4 bases removed from V and 1 base from J, the gap between germline ends came to 17 bases. The CDR3 loop reads CASSLNSARGNTEAFF. CDR3 sequence (DNA): TGCGCCAGCAGCCTTAACTCGGCCAGAGGGAACACTGAAGCTTTCTTT.

The sample holds a few counts of this clone. The chain has TRBV7-6 and TRBJ1-2; no clear D. The length of the CDR3 is 17 residues. V lost 1 base to trimming and J lost 1 base, with 16 bases between them. Germline values: CDR1 SGHVS, CDR2 FNYEAQ. CDR3 sequence (DNA): TGTGCCAGCAGCTTAGGATCCGCAGCAAGCGTTAACTATGGCTACACCTTC. It yields the protein CASSLGSAASVNYGYTF.

The genes are TRBV27 and TRBJ2-7; no clear D. The V and J ends lost 0 bases and 1 base respectively, with 7 bases between them. Germline assignment: CDR1 MNHEY and CDR2 SMNVEV (reference sequence). The CDR3 runs to 14 residues. The CDR3 loop is CASSLSPNSYEQYF. CDR3 coding DNA: TGTGCCAGCAGTTTATCTCCTAATTCCTACGAGCAGTACTTC.

This chain uses TRBV27 with TRBJ2-7; possible D gene TRBD1, 6 bases. Germline CDR1 is MNHEY and CDR2 is SMNVEV (reference sequence). Trimming pared 3 bases from V and 5 bases from J, leaving 14 bases between. This CDR3 is built from 14 residues. The CDR3 reads CASSLQGLLDEQYF. Here the CDR3 DNA reads TGTGCCAGCAGTTTGCAGGGGTTGTTGGACGAGCAGTACTTC.

The rearrangement uses TRBV9 and TRBJ1-3; TRBD1 might be the D (5 bases). Germline values: CDR1 SGDLS, CDR2 YYNGEE. The CDR3 length is 13 residues. V was trimmed by 1 base and J by 3 bases, leaving 5 bases between them. The CDR3 nucleotides read TGTGCCAGCAGCGTACAGGGTGGAAACACCATATATTTT. Its protein is CASSVQGGNTIYF. Full variable domain (remainder filled in from reference TRBV9 and TRBJ1-3): DSGVTQTPKHLITATGQRVTLRCSPRSGDLSVYWYQQSLDQGLQFLIQYYNGEERAKGNILERFSAQQFPDLHSELNLSSLELGDSALYFCASSVQGGNTIYFGEGSWLTVV.

DNA for the CDR3: TGTGCCAGCAGCGACTTGGGGGGGGGCACTGAAGCTTTCTTT. As protein: CASSDLGGGTEAFF. This chain uses TRBV6-1 with TRBJ1-1; tentatively, D is TRBD1 (5 bases). This CDR3 is 14 amino acids long. Trimming shortened V by 6 bases and J by 4 bases, and 15 bases separated the two germline ends. Germline values: CDR1 MNHNS, CDR2 SASEGT.

The rearrangement joins TRBV11-3 to TRBJ2-1; no clear D gene. Trimming shortened V by 2 bases and J by 7 bases, and 6 bases separated the two germline ends. Germline V lookup: CDR1 SGHNT, CDR2 YENEEA. This CDR3 region has 12 residues. In DNA form, the CDR3 reads TGTGCCAGCAGCTTATCAGGTAATGAGCAGTTCTTC. It specifies CASSLSGNEQFF.

Only one count was recorded for this clone. The rearrangement uses TRBV5-1 and TRBJ1-3; D is undetermined. Germline V gene data show CDR1 as SGHRS and CDR2 as YFSETQ. The CDR3 extends over 16 amino acids. The ends were cut back, 4 bases at V and 0 bases at J, with 14 bases in the middle. Here the CDR3 reads CASSDEAANSGNTIYF. The CDR3 DNA reads TGCGCCAGCAGCGACGAGGCGGCAAACTCTGGAAACACCATATATTTT. Drawing the rest from reference TRBV5-1 and TRBJ1-3, the complete variable domain is KAGVTQTPRYLIKTRGQQVTLSCSPISGHRSVSWYQQTPGQGLQFLFEYFSETQRNKGNFPGRFSGRQFSNSRSEMNVSTLELGDSALYLCASSDEAANSGNTIYFGEGSWLTVV.